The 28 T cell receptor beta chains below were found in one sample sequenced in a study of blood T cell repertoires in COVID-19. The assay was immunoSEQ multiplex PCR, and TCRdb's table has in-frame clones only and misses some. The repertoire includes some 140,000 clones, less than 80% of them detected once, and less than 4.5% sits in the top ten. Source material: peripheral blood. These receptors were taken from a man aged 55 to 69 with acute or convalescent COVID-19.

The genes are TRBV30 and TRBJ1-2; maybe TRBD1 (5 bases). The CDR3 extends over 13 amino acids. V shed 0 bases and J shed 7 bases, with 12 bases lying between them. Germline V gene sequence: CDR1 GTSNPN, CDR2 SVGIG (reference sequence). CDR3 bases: TGTGCCTGGAGTGTACGCGGGGCCGGTGGCTACACCTTC. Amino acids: CAWSVRGAGGYTF.

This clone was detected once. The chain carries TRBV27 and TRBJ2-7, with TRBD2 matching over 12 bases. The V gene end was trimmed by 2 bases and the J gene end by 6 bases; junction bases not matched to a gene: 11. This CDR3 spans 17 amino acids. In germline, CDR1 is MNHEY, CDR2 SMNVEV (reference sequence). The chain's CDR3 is CASSLGLAGGPGGEQYF. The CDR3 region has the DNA TGTGCCAGCAGTTTAGGGCTAGCGGGAGGGCCGGGTGGCGAGCAGTACTTC.

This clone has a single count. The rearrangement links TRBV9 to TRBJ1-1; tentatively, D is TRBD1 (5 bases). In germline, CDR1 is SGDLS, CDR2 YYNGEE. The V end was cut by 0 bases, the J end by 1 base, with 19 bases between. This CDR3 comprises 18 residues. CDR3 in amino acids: CASSVEGGTGLQNTEAFF. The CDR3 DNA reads TGTGCCAGCAGCGTAGAAGGAGGGACCGGACTTCAGAACACTGAAGCTTTCTTT.

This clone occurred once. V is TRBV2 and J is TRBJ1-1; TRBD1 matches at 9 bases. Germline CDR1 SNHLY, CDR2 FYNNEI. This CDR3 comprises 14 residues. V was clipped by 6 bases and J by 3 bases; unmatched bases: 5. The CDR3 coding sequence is TGTGCCAGCAGACTTCGGACAGGGGACACTGAAGCTTTCTTT. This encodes CASRLRTGDTEAFF.

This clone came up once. CDR3 DNA sequence: TGTGCCAGCAGTTTATCCTCTCCGGGGGGCTTTAAGGCTGAGCAGTTCTTC. Amino acid sequence: CASSLSSPGGFKAEQFF. The chain uses TRBV28 and TRBJ2-1; D may be TRBD2 (7 bases). Germline lookup yields CDR1 MDHEN and CDR2 SYDVKM. Trimming took 1 base from V and 9 from J, leaving 22 bases between them. The CDR3 is 17 residues long.

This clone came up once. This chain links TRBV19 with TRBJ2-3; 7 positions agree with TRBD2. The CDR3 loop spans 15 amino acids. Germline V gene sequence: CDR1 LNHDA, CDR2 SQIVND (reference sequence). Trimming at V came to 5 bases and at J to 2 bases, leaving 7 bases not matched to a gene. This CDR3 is CASSRLAGNTDTQYF. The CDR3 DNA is TGTGCCAGTAGTCGACTAGCTGGGAACACAGATACGCAGTATTTT.

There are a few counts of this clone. CDR3 region: CASSQDVAYTGELFF. In nucleotides, the CDR3 is TGCGCCAGCAGCCAAGATGTAGCGTACACCGGGGAGCTGTTTTTT. The chain recombines TRBV4-1 with TRBJ2-2; D may be TRBD2 (5 bases). V shed 0 bases and J shed 3 bases, with 8 bases lying between them. Germline values: CDR1 MGHRA, CDR2 YSYEKL. This CDR3 spans 15 amino acids.

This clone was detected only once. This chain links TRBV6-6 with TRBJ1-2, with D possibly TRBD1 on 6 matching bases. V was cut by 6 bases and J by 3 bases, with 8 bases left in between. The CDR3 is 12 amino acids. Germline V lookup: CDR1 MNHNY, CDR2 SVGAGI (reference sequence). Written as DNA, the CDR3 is TGTGCCAGCAGACAGGGTGACTATGGCTACACCTTC. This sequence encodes CASRQGDYGYTF.

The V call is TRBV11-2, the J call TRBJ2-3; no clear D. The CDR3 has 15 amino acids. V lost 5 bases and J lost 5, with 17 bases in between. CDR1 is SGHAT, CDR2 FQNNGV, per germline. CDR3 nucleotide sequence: TGTGCCAGCAGCCGACTCCGGCCCACCCAAGATACGCAGTATTTT. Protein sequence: CASSRLRPTQDTQYF.

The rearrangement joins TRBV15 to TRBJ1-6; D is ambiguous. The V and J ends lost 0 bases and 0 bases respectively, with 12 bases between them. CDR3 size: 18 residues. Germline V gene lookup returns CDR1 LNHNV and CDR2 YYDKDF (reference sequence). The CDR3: CATSRDGGRSSYNSPLHF. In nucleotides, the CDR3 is TGTGCCACCAGCAGAGACGGAGGAAGGAGCTCCTATAATTCACCCCTCCACTTT.

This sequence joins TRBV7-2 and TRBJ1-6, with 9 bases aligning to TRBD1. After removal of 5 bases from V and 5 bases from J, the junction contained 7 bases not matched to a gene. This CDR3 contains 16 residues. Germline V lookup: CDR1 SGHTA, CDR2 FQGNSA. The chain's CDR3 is CASSPQGALNNSPLHF. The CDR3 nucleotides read TGTGCCAGCAGCCCACAGGGGGCGCTGAATAATTCACCCCTCCACTTT.

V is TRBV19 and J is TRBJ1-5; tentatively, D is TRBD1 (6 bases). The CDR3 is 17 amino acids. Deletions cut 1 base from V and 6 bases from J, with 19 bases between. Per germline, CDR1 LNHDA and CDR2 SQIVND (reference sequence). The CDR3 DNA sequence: TGTGCCAGTAGTATAGTCTCCAGGACAGTTTTGACTCAGCCCCAGCATTTT. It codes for CASSIVSRTVLTQPQHF.

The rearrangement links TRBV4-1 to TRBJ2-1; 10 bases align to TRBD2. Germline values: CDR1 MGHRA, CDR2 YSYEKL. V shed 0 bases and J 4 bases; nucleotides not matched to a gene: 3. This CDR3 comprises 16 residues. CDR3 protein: CASSQETSGLYNEQFF. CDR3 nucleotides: TGCGCCAGCAGCCAAGAGACTAGCGGGCTGTACAATGAGCAGTTCTTC.

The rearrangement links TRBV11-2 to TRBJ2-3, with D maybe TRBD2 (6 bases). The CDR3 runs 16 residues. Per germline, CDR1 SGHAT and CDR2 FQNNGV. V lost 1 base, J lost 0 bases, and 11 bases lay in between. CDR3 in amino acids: CASSLVGGTSTDTQYF. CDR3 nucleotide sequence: TGTGCCAGCAGCTTAGTTGGCGGGACTAGCACAGATACGCAGTATTTT.

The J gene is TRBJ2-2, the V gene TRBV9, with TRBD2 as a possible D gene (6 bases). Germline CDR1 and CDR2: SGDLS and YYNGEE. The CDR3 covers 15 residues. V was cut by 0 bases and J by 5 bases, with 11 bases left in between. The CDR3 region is CASSVAVEGTGELFF. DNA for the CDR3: TGTGCCAGCAGCGTAGCAGTGGAGGGAACCGGGGAGCTGTTTTTT.

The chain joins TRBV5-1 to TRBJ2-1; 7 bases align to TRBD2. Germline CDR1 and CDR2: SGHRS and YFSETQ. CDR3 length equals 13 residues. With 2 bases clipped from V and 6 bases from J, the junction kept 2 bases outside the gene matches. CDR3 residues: CASSLPSGNEQFF. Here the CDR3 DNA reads TGCGCCAGCAGCTTACCTAGCGGCAATGAGCAGTTCTTC.

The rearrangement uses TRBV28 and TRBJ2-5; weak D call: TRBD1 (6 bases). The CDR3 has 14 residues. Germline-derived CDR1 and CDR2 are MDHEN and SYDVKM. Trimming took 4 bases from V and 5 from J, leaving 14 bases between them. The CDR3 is CASSSPIQGETQYF. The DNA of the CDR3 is TGTGCCAGCAGTTCCCCCATCCAGGGGGAGACCCAGTACTTC.

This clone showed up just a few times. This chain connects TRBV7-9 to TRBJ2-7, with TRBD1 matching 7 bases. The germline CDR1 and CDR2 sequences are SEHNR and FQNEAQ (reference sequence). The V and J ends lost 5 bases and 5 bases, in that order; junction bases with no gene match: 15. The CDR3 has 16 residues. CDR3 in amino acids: CASSEGAGSGRNEQYF. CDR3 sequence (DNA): TGTGCCAGCAGCGAGGGGGCTGGGTCAGGGCGGAACGAGCAGTACTTC.

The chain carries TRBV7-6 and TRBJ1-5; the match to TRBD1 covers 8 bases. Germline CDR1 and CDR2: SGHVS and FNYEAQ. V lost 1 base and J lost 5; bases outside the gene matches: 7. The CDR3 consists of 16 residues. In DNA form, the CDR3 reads TGTGCCAGCAGCTTAGGGAATCCAGGGGGCCATCAGCCCCAGCATTTT. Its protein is CASSLGNPGGHQPQHF.

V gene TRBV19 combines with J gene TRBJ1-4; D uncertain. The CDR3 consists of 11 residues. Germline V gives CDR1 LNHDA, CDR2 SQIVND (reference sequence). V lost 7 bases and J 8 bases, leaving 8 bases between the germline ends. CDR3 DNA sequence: TGTGCCAGTACCGGAGCCGAAAAACTGTTTTTT. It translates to CASTGAEKLFF.

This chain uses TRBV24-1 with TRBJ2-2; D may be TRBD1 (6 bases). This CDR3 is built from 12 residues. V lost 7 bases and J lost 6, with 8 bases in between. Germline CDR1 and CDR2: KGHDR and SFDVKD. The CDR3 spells CATSTGPGELFF. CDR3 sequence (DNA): TGTGCCACCAGCACAGGGCCCGGGGAGCTGTTTTTT.

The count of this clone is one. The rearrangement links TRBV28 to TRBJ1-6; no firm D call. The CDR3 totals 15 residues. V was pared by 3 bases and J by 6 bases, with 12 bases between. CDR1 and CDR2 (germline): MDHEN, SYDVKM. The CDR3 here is CASSLAGGINSPLHF. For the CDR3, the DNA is TGTGCCAGCAGTTTGGCGGGAGGAATTAATTCACCCCTCCACTTT. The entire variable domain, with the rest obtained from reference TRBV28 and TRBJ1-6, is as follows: DVKVTQSSRYLVKRTGEKVFLECVQDMDHENMFWYRQDPGLGLRLIYFSYDVKMKEKGDIPEGYSVSREKKERFSLILESASTNQTSMYLCASSLAGGINSPLHFGNGTRLTVT.

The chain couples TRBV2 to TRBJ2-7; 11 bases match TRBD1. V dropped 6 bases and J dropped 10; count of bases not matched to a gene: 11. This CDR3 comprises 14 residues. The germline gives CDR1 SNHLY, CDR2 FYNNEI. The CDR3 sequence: CASREMGQGVYQYF. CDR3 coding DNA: TGTGCCAGCAGAGAAATGGGACAGGGGGTGTATCAGTACTTC.

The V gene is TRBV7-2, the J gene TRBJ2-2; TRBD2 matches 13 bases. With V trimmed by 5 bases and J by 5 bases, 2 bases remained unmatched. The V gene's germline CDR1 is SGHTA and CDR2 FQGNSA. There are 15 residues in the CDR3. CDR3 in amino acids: CASSRTSGGTGELFF. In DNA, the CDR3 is TGTGCCAGCAGCCGGACTAGCGGGGGAACCGGGGAGCTGTTTTTT.

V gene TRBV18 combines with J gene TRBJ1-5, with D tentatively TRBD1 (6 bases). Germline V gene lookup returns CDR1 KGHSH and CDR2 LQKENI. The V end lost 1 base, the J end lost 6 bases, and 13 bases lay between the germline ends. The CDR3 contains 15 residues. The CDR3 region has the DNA TGTGCCAGCTCACCACGACAGGAGCACACTCAGCCCCAGCATTTT. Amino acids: CASSPRQEHTQPQHF.

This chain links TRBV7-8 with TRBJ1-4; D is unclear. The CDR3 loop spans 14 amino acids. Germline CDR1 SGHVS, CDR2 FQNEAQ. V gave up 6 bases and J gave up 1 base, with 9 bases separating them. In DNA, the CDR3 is TGTGCCAGCAGTAAAGGGAGAACTAATGAAAAACTGTTTTTT. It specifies CASSKGRTNEKLFF.

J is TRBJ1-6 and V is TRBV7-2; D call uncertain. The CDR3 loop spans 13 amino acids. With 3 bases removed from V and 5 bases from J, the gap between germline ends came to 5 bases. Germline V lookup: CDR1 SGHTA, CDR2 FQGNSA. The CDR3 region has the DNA TGTGCCAGCAGCTTCGGGGATAATTCACCCCTCCACTTT. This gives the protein CASSFGDNSPLHF. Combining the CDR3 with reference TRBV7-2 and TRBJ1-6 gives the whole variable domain GAGVSQSPSNKVTEKGKDVELRCDPISGHTALYWYRQSLGQGLEFLIYFQGNSAPDKSGLPSDRFSAERTGGSVSTLTIQRTQQEDSAVYLCASSFGDNSPLHFGNGTRLTVT.

CDR3 region: CASSPRTGRGQPQHF. CDR3 bases: TGTGCCAGCAGCCCCCGGACTGGCAGGGGCCAGCCCCAGCATTTT. This chain uses TRBV28 with TRBJ1-5, with D possibly being TRBD1 (6 bases). Trimming shortened V by 6 bases and J by 7 bases, and 19 bases separated the two germline ends. The V gene's germline CDR1 is MDHEN and CDR2 SYDVKM. This CDR3 contains 15 residues.